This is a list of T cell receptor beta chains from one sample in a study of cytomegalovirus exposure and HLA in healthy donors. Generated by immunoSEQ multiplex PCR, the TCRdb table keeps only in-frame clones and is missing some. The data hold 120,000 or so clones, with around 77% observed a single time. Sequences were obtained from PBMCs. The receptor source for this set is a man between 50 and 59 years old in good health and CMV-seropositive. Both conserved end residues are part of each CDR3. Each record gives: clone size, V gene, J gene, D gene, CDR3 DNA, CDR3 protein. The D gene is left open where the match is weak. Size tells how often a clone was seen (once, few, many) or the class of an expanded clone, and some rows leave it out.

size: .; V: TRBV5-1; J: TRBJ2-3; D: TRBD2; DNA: TGCGCCAGCAGCTTTAGCGGGAGAAAAGATACGCAGTATTTT; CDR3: CASSFSGRKDTQYF
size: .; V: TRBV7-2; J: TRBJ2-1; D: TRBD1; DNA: TGTGCCAGCAGCTTAACGTGGACAGAGGGGGCAAATGAGCAGTTCTTC; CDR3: CASSLTWTEGANEQFF
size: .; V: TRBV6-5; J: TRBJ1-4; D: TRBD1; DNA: TGTGCCAGCAGTTACTCGAGGACAGGGATGGTTGAAAAACTGTTTTTT; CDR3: CASSYSRTGMVEKLFF
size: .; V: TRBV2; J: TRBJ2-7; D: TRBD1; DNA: TGTGCCAGCAGTCTACAGGGGGTCGCCTACGAGCAGTACTTC; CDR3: CASSLQGVAYEQYF
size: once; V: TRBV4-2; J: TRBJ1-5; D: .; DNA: TGTGCCAGCAGCCAAGATCTCCGAGGGGGTAATCAGCCCCAGCATTTT; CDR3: CASSQDLRGGNQPQHF
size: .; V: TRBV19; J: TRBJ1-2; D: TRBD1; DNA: TGTGCCAGTCAGGGGGCGTTCGACTATGGCTACACCTTC; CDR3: CASQGAFDYGYTF
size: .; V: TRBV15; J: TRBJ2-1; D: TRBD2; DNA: TGTGCCACCAGCAGAGATTTACTAGCGCGTCCGAGCTCCTACAATGAGCAGTTCTTC; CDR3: CATSRDLLARPSSYNEQFF
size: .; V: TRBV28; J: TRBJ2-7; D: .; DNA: TGTGCCAGCAGTTTCCAGCCCCTAGGCGAGCAGTACTTC; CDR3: CASSFQPLGEQYF
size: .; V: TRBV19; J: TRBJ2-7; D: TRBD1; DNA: TGTGCCAGCCGACAGGGGGGAGACGAGCAGTACTTC; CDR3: CASRQGGDEQYF
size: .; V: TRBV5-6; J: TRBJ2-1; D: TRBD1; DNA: TGTGCCAGCAGCGTGGGGACAGGATCATCGGATGAGCAGTTCTTC; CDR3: CASSVGTGSSDEQFF
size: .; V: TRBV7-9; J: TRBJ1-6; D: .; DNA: TGTGCCAGCAGCCCCGGCGGGCAGGGGCGTTCACCCCTCCACTTT; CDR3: CASSPGGQGRSPLHF
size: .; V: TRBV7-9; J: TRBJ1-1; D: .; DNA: TGTTCCAGCAGCTTAGAGGGGGAGACTGAAGCTTTCTTT; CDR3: CSSSLEGETEAFF
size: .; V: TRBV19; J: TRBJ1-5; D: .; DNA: TGTGCCAGTAGTCCTGAGACAGGTGTTGCTCAGCCCCAGCATTTT; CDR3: CASSPETGVAQPQHF
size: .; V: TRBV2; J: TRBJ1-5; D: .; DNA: TGTGCCAGCAGTGAACAATCGAGGGATCAGCCCCAGCATTTT; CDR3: CASSEQSRDQPQHF
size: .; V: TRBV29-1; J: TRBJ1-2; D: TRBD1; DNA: TGCAGCGGCGGGACAGGACCCTATGGCTACACCTTC; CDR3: CSGGTGPYGYTF
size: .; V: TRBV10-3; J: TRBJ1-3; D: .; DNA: TGTGCCATCAGCCCGGGACTCGGAAACACCATATATTTT; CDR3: CAISPGLGNTIYF
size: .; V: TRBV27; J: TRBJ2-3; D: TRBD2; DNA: TGTGCCAGCAGTTCCTTCCTAGCGGCTAGCACAGATACGCAGTATTTT; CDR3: CASSSFLAASTDTQYF
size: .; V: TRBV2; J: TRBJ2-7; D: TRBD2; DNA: TGTGCCAGCAAGCGGGGGGGCGCGAACGAGCAGTACTTC; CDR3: CASKRGGANEQYF
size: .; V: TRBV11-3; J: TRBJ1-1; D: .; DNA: TGTGCCAGCAGCTTCCGGGGGGAAGCTTTCTTT; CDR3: CASSFRGEAFF
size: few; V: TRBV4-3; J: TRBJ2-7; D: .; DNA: TGCGCCAGCAGCCAAGATTTTTATGCGGCAGTAAACTCCTACGAGCAGTACTTC; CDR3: CASSQDFYAAVNSYEQYF
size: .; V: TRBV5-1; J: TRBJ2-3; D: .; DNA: TGCGCCAGCAGCTTGGGCATTAGAGGTCTGACGACAGATACGCAGTATTTT; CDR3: CASSLGIRGLTTDTQYF
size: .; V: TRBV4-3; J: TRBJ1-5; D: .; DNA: TGCGCCAGCAGCCTCAACGGACAGTTCAATCAGCCCCAGCATTTT; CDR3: CASSLNGQFNQPQHF
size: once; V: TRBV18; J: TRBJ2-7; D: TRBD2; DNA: TGTGCCAGCTCACCGCTCTCCGGGACTAGCGGGAGGGCCAGGGAGCAGTACTTC; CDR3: CASSPLSGTSGRAREQYF
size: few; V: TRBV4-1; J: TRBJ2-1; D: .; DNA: TGCGCCAGCAGCCAAGAGTCCCGGGGGTCCAATGAGCAGTTCTTC; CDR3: CASSQESRGSNEQFF
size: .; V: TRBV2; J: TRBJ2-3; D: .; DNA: TGTGCCAGCAGTGAACAGGGGGGAACAGATACGCAGTATTTT; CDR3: CASSEQGGTDTQYF
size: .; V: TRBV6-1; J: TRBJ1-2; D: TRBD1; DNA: TGTGCCACCTTCTTGGACAGGGCCTATGGCTACACCTTC; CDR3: CATFLDRAYGYTF
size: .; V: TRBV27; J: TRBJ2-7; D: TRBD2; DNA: TGTGCCAGCAGTTTAAGACTAGCGGACACCTACGAGCAGTACTTC; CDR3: CASSLRLADTYEQYF
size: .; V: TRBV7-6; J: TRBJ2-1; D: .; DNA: TGTGCCAGCAGCCAGGGGAATGAGCAGTTCTTC; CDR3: CASSQGNEQFF
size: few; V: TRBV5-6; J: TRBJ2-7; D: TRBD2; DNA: TGTGCCAGCAGCTTGGGGGGGGCGGGAGGCCACGTGGAGTACTTC; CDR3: CASSLGGAGGHVEYF
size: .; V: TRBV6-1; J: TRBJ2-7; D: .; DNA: TGTGCCAGCAGTGTAGGGAGCGGTTACGAGCAGTACTTC; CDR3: CASSVGSGYEQYF
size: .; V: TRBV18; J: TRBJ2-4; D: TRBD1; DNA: TGTGCCAGCTCATCCTTGGGACAGGGGGCAAGGGGAAACATTCAGTACTTC; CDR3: CASSSLGQGARGNIQYF
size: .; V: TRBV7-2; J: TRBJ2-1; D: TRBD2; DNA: TGTGCCAGCAGCTTAGGTGGAGCGGGGGGTTGGGAGCAGTTCTTC; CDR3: CASSLGGAGGWEQFF
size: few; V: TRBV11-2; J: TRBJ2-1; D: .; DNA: TGTGCCAGCAGCTTAGATCTATATAGCTCCTACAATGAGCAGTTCTTC; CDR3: CASSLDLYSSYNEQFF
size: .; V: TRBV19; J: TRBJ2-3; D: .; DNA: TGTGCCAGTAGTATAGAGTCGGGTATTTCGGATACGCAGTATTTT; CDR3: CASSIESGISDTQYF
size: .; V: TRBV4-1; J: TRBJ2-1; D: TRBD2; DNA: TGCGCCAGCAGCCAAACTAGCGGGAGCTACAATGAGCAGTTCTTC; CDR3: CASSQTSGSYNEQFF
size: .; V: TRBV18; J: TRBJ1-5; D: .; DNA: TGTGCCAGCTCTCCCGGACGGGGGAATCAGCCCCAGCATTTT; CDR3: CASSPGRGNQPQHF
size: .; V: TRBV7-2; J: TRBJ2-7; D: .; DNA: TGTGCCAGCAGCCGAGGGGGGGCTAGTATCGACGAGCAGTACTTC; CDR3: CASSRGGASIDEQYF
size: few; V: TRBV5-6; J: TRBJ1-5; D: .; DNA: TGTGCCAGCAGCTTGGGGTATGGCGGTTCAAAGGAGGCCCAGCATTTT; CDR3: CASSLGYGGSKEAQHF
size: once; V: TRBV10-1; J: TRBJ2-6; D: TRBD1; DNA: TGCGCCAGCAGCGAACAGGGGTCTGGGGCCAACGTCCTGACTTTC; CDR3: CASSEQGSGANVLTF
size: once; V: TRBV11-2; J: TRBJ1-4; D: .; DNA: TGTGCCAGCAGCTTAGACAGGGCAAATGAAAAACTGTTTTTT; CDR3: CASSLDRANEKLFF
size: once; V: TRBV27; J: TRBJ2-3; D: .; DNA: TGTGCCTCAGGCACAGATACGCAGTATTTT; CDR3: CASGTDTQYF
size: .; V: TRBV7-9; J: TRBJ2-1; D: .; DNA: TGTGCCAGCAGCTTCCACGCGGGCGGCCAAGATGAGCAGTTCTTC; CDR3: CASSFHAGGQDEQFF
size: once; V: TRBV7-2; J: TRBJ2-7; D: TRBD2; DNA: TGTGCCAGCAGCCCGCGGACTAGCGGGACACTATCCTACGAGCAGTACTTC; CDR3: CASSPRTSGTLSYEQYF
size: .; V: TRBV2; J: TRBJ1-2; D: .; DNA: TGTGCCAGCAGGGAGGGGAGGCCTGGCTACACCTTC; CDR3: CASREGRPGYTF
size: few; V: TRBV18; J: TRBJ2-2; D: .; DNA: TGTGCCAGCCGGGAGCCGCGGGCCGGGGAGCTGTTTTTT; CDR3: CASREPRAGELFF
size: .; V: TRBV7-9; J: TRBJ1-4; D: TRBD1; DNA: TGTGCCAGCAGCCCACGACAGGGAACAGGTGAAAAACTGTTTTTT; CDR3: CASSPRQGTGEKLFF
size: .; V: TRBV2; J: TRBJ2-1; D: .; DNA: TGTGCCAGCCAGCTGGGCCAGAACAATGAGCAGTTCTTC; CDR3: CASQLGQNNEQFF
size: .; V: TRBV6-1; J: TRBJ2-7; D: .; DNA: TGTGCCAGCAGTGAAACGCCTGCACAGACCTACGAGCAGTACTTC; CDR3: CASSETPAQTYEQYF
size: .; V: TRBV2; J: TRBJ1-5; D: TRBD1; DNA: TGTGCCAGCAGTGAAGTAGGGGGCCGAGTCAATCAGCCCCAGCATTTT; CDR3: CASSEVGGRVNQPQHF
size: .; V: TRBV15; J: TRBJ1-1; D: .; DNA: TGTGCCACCAGCAGACCGGGGGTTGCCATGAACACTGAAGCTTTCTTT; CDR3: CATSRPGVAMNTEAFF
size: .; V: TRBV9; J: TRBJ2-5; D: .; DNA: TGTGCCAGCAGCAACAGGGAAAGCACGGTAGAGACCCAGTACTTC; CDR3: CASSNRESTVETQYF
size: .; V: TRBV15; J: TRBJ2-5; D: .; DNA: TGTGCCACCAGTCCGGGACTTGAAGAGACCCAGTACTTC; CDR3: CATSPGLEETQYF
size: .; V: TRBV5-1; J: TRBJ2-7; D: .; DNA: TGCGCCAGCAGTGGAGGGGTCAACGAGCAGTACTTC; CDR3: CASSGGVNEQYF